This record concerns one TCR beta chain sequence. Antigen unknown. Assay used: immunoSEQ multiplex PCR; TCRdb lists only in-frame clones, some missing. Of over 30,000 clones detected, about four fifths appear once; the ten largest clones hold 24%. These data originate in a study of a mutant IDH1 vaccine in newly diagnosed glioma. About the research overall: Sex distribution of treated patients was about 60% male and roughly 40% female; mean age was around 40 years.

The CDR3 consists of 16 residues. CDR1 and CDR2 (germline): LGHNA, YSLEER. V lost 1 base to trimming and J lost 6 bases; unmatched junction nucleotides: 6. Documented time point: week 5, during vaccination. One vaccine dose held 300 ug of mutant IDH1 20-mer peptide and came with topical imiquimod. The chain is built from TRBV4-3 and TRBJ1-4; 9 positions match TRBD1. The sample in question was PBMCs, obtained from a glioma patient whose treatment included an IDH1 peptide vaccine. The TCR originated in a man aged 30-40 years with glioma. The DNA of the CDR3 is TGCGCCAGCAGCCAAGTCGGACAGGGGCGCTATGAAAAACTGTTTTTT. It encodes CASSQVGQGRYEKLFF.